This T cell receptor (beta chain) was captured by sequencing in a study of technical replicates of blood from a few donors. Germline CDR1 and CDR2: WNHNN and SYGVQD (reference sequence). The CDR3 length is 16 residues. V was shortened by 0 bases and J by 1 base, with 10 bases between the two germline ends. Assay used: immunoSEQ multiplex PCR; TCRdb lists only in-frame clones, some missing. The sample holds more than 65,000 clones, roughly 95% seen once. This chain links TRBV10-1 with TRBJ1-3; tentative D call: TRBD1 (5 bases). The specimen was T cells isolated from PBMCs. The origin of this receptor is a human donor in good health. CDR3 in amino acids: CASSESPGQSGNTIYF. The DNA for the CDR3 is TGCGCCAGCAGTGAGTCGCCAGGGCAGTCTGGAAACACCATATATTTT.